The 12 T cell receptor beta chains below come from one sample, sequenced in a study of T cell responses to AZD1222 COVID-19 vaccine. Measured with immunoSEQ multiplex PCR; TCRdb has only the in-frame clones, and not every one. The sample has over 150,000 clones, 80% to 95% seen once; the top ten hold roughly 1.5%. This specimen was peripheral blood, taken on day 0 of AZD1222 vaccination. The receptors come from an adult in good health.

The chain joins TRBV7-2 to TRBJ1-3; TRBD1 might be the D (5 bases). Per the germline V gene, CDR1 is SGHTA and CDR2 is FQGNSA. The CDR3 covers 14 residues. V dropped 1 base and J dropped 4 bases, with 8 bases sitting between them. The CDR3, as DNA: TGTGCCAGCAGCTTAGGGACATCCGGAAACACCATATATTTT. Translating it yields CASSLGTSGNTIYF.

This rearrangement joins TRBV9 to TRBJ1-2, with a possible D match to TRBD1 (6 bases). The germline gives CDR1 SGDLS, CDR2 YYNGEE. V dropped 0 bases and J dropped 4 bases, with 7 bases sitting between them. The CDR3 runs 13 residues. This CDR3 reads CASSVEGGYGYTF. The CDR3 DNA follows: TGTGCCAGCAGCGTAGAGGGGGGCTATGGCTACACCTTC.

Here the CDR3 DNA reads TGTGCCAGCAGTCTTCCCCTTCCCACGGAGCAGTTCTTC. Its protein is CASSLPLPTEQFF. This rearrangement joins TRBV28 to TRBJ2-1; D unresolved. This CDR3 has 13 residues. V lost 5 bases and J lost 10, with 15 bases in between. The germline gives CDR1 MDHEN, CDR2 SYDVKM.

This chain links TRBV19 with TRBJ2-1, with D perhaps TRBD1 or TRBD2 (5 bases each). Germline V gene lookup returns CDR1 LNHDA and CDR2 SQIVND (reference sequence). V was cut by 0 bases and J by 2 bases, with 8 bases left in between. The CDR3 is made up of 15 amino acids. The CDR3 protein is CASSIDRGPYNEQFF. The CDR3 bases are TGTGCCAGTAGTATAGATAGGGGACCCTACAATGAGCAGTTCTTC.

The CDR3 is CASSLVGRTEAFF. In nucleotides, the CDR3 is TGTGCCAGCAGCTTGGTTGGGAGGACTGAAGCTTTCTTT. J is TRBJ1-1 and V is TRBV5-6, with D unresolved. V lost 0 bases, J lost 5 bases, and 8 bases lay in between. CDR3 size: 13 residues. Germline CDR1 and CDR2: SGHDT and YYEEEE.

The rearrangement joins TRBV4-2 to TRBJ2-3; 12 bases match TRBD2. The V and J ends lost 1 base and 0 bases, in that order; junction bases with no gene match: 5. The CDR3 extends over 18 amino acids. Germline V gives CDR1 LGHNA, CDR2 YNFKEQ. The CDR3 DNA follows: TGTGCCAGCAGCCAAGGTCTAGCGGGGGGGCCTAGCACAGATACGCAGTATTTT. Protein: CASSQGLAGGPSTDTQYF.

V usage is TRBV18 and J usage is TRBJ1-4; 9 nucleotides match TRBD1. Germline V gives CDR1 KGHSH, CDR2 LQKENI. The CDR3 sequence is 15 residues long. Trimming took 2 bases from V and 4 from J; bases not matched to a gene: 2. CDR3 DNA sequence: TGTGCCAGCTCACCATGGGACAGGGTTAATGAAAAACTGTTTTTT. This codes for CASSPWDRVNEKLFF.

The chain carries TRBV3-1 (or the pseudogene TRBV3-2) and TRBJ2-5, with 12 bases fitting TRBD2. J gave up 4 bases and V 1 base, and 10 bases lay outside the gene matches. This CDR3 region has 18 residues. The V gene's germline CDR1 is LGHDT and CDR2 YNNKEL (reference sequence). Here the CDR3 reads CASSQGRLAGAQGETQYF. CDR3 DNA: TGTGCCAGCAGCCAAGGGAGACTAGCGGGAGCCCAGGGAGAGACCCAGTACTTC.

The rearrangement links TRBV6-5 to TRBJ1-5, with D perhaps TRBD1 (5 bases). The ends were cut back, 8 bases at V and 0 bases at J, with 11 bases in the middle. Germline V lookup: CDR1 MNHEY, CDR2 SVGAGI. The CDR3 contains 14 residues. The CDR3 region has the DNA TGTGCCAGCTCGACAGAAAATAGCAATCAGCCCCAGCATTTT. This translates into CASSTENSNQPQHF.

CDR3 region: CAISESSGFQPQHF. In DNA form, the CDR3 reads TGTGCCATCAGTGAGTCTTCAGGTTTTCAGCCCCAGCATTTT. The chain carries TRBV10-3 and TRBJ1-5, with D hard to call. Germline loops: CDR1 ENHRY, CDR2 SYGVKD. The CDR3 spans 14 residues. V was cut by 0 bases and J by 6 bases, with 9 bases left in between.

The genes are TRBV7-8 and TRBJ2-3, with TRBD2 identical over 9 bases. The V segment lost 3 bases and the J segment 5 bases; nucleotides outside the gene matches: 6. Germline values: CDR1 SGHVS, CDR2 FQNEAQ. The CDR3 totals 15 residues. The CDR3 coding sequence is TGTGCCAGCAGCTTCGTAGCGGGAGTTGGAGATACGCAGTATTTT. This translates into CASSFVAGVGDTQYF.

Here the CDR3 reads CASSLSQHGTGEYGYTF. DNA of the CDR3: TGTGCCAGCAGTTTATCCCAACACGGGACAGGGGAATATGGCTACACCTTC. This sequence joins TRBV28 and TRBJ1-2, with 10 bases lining up with TRBD1. The CDR3 runs to 17 residues. V trimming: 1 base; J trimming: 5 bases; junction bases outside the gene matches: 10. The germline CDR1 and CDR2 sequences are MDHEN and SYDVKM.